The present entry profiles one TCR beta chain with its context. Its antigen is as yet unknown. These data belong to a study of blood T cells in healthy people across ages. The CDR3 consists of 18 residues. The germline V gene has CDR1 KGHSH and CDR2 LQKENI. With 3 bases clipped from V and 0 bases from J, the junction kept 8 bases outside the gene matches. With a J-beta primer mix and a sample-barcoded 5' primer, a second PCR ran about 6 to 11 cycles. Via MiXCR, TCRdb re-called the 5' RACE reads, giving one row per CDR3 protein. Of hundreds of thousands of distinct CDR3 sequences listed, 35% to 45% are singletons. General study points: Among long-lived donors, naive CD4+ cells were more numerous and diversity higher than in aged donors. CMV status of donors was not determined, possibly confounding expanded clonotype changes.

The rearrangement links TRBV18 to TRBJ2-4; TRBD2 matches 10 bases. The material sequenced was blood. This TCR was recovered from a woman in her sixties or seventies in good health. CDR3 in DNA: TGTGCCAGCTCACCCCTAGCGGGAGCGACCTTAGCCAAAAACATTCAGTACTTC. Translation gives CASSPLAGATLAKNIQYF.